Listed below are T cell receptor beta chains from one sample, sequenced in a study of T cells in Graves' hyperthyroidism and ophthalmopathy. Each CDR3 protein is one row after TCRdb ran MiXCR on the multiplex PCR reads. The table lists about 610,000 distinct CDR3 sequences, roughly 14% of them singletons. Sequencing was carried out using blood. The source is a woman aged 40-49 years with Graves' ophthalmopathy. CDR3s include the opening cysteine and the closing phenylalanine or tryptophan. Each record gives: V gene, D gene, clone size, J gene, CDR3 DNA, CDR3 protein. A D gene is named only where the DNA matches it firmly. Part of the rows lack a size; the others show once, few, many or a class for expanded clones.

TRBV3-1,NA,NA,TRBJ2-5,TGTGCCAGCAGCCAAAACACTCCACCCCAAGAGACCCAGTACTTC,CASSQNTPPQETQYF
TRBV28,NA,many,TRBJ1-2,TGTGCCAGCAGTTCCGGGGGCTTTGTAGCTAACTATGGCTACACCTTC,CASSSGGFVANYGYTF
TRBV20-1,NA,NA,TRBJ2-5,TGCAGTGCTGAGACCCAGTACTTC,CSAETQYF
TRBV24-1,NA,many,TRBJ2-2,TGTGCCACCCGCCCGGACACCGGGGAGCTGTTTTTT,CATRPDTGELFF
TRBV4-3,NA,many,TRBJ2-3,TGCGCCAGCAGCCAAGATCGGCCTAGAGAGTATACGCAGTATTTT,CASSQDRPREYTQYF
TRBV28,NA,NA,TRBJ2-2,TGTGCCAGCAGTCTTCCATATGGGACCGGGGAGCTGTTTTTT,CASSLPYGTGELFF
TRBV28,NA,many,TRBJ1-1,TGTGCCAGCAGGGGCCAGGGGTGGAACACTGAAGCTTTCTTT,CASRGQGWNTEAFF
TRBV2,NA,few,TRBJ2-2,TGTGCCAGCACACAGGGTCTAGGCGGGGAGCTGTTTTTT,CASTQGLGGELFF
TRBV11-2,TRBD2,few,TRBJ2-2,TGTGCCAGCAGCCCCGGCAGCGGGAGGTTGGACACCGGGGAGCTGTTTTTT,CASSPGSGRLDTGELFF
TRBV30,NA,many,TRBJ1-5,TGTGCCTGGAGTTTACAGGACAATCAGCCCCAGCATTTT,CAWSLQDNQPQHF
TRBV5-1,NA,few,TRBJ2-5,TGCGCCAGCAGGGTTAAAGGGCAGGGCCAAGAGACCCAGTACTTC,CASRVKGQGQETQYF
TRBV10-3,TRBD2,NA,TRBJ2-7,TGTGCCATCAGTGAGTCGATCCTAGCGGGTCCCCGCTTC,CAISESILAGPRF
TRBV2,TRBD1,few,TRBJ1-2,TGTGCCAGCAGTGAAGTAAGCTGGACAGGGGCTTTTGGCTACACCTTC,CASSEVSWTGAFGYTF
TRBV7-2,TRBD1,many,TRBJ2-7,TGTGCCAGCAGCTTTGACAGGGACAACTCCTACGAGCAGTACTTC,CASSFDRDNSYEQYF
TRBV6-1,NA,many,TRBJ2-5,TGTGCCAGCAGTAAACTGGGACGGCAAGAGACCCAGTACTTC,CASSKLGRQETQYF
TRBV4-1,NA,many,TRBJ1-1,TGCGCCAGCAGCCAAGTAGGGACACCTAACACTGAAGCTTTCTTT,CASSQVGTPNTEAFF
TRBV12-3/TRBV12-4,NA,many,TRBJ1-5,TGTGCCAGCAGTTTCCCCGATCAGCCCCAGCATTTT,CASSFPDQPQHF
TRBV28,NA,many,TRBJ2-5,TGTGCCAGCAGTCTACCGACTAGTTTTGCGGAGACCCAGTACTTC,CASSLPTSFAETQYF
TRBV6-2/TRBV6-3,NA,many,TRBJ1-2,TGTGCCAGCAGTTACGGGGACTATGGCTACACCTTC,CASSYGDYGYTF
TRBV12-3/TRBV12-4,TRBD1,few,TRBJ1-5,TGTGCCAGCAGTCACCGGGACAGTGAATATCAGCCCCAGCATTTT,CASSHRDSEYQPQHF
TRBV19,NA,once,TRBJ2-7,TGTGCCAGTAGTATATCCTCGACAGGAACCTACGAGCAGTACTTC,CASSISSTGTYEQYF
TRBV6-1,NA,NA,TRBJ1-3,TGTGCCAGCAGGCTCGGGATCTCTGGAAACACCATATATTTT,CASRLGISGNTIYF
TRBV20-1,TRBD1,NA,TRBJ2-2,TGCAGTGCTGAAGACAGGGGGCCCGGGGAGCTGTTTTTT,CSAEDRGPGELFF
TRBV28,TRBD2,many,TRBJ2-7,TGTGCCAGCACCCCCGCGCGGGAGCGGGAGCAGTACTTC,CASTPAREREQYF
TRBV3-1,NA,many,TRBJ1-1,TGTGCCAGCAGCCCCCGGACAGACATGAACACTGAAGCTTTCTTT,CASSPRTDMNTEAFF
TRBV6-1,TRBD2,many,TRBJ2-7,TGTGCCAGCAGTGAACTACAGCCGGGGGGCGAGCAGTACTTC,CASSELQPGGEQYF
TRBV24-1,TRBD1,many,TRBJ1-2,TGTGCCACCAGTGACCGACAGGGCGGCTATGACTACACCTTC,CATSDRQGGYDYTF
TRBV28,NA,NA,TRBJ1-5,TGTGCCAGCTTTGGCCTCCATCAGCCCCAGCATTTT,CASFGLHQPQHF
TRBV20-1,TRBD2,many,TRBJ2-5,TGCAGTGCCGTCCGCGGGAGTCCGGAGACCCAGTACTTC,CSAVRGSPETQYF
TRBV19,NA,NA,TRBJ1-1,TGTGCCAGTAGTATAGATTTCGAGGGGTGGAACACTGAAGCTTTCTTT,CASSIDFEGWNTEAFF